Shown below are 20 T cell receptor beta chains from a single sample sequenced in a study of memory CD4+ T cells and cytomegalovirus serostatus. This table comes from immunoSEQ multiplex PCR, and its TCRdb copy is limited to in-frame clones, with some not included. The table lists approximately 40,000 clones, about three quarters of them singletons. Single viable CD3+CD4+CD8-CD45RO+ cells were sorted as the memory CD4+ T cells. The sequencing input was memory CD4+ T cells from blood. All receptors come from an adult in good health and CMV-seronegative.

The gene calls are TRBV30 and TRBJ1-6; TRBD1 matches at 8 bases. Germline V gives CDR1 GTSNPN, CDR2 SVGIG (reference sequence). The V segment lost 7 bases and the J segment 11 bases; nucleotides outside the gene matches: 7. The CDR3 is made up of 12 amino acids. CDR3: CAYGQGDPPLHF. The CDR3 DNA sequence: TGTGCCTATGGACAGGGTGATCCACCCCTCCACTTT.

This sequence joins TRBV18 and TRBJ2-5, with 16 bases aligning to TRBD2. CDR1 and CDR2 from the germline V gene are KGHSH and LQKENI. J lost 2 bases, V lost 5 bases, and 8 bases had no gene match. The CDR3 is 18 amino acids. The CDR3, as DNA: TGTGCCAGCTCATCGGGACTAGCGGGGGGGCCTGTTCAAGAGACCCAGTACTTC. It encodes CASSSGLAGGPVQETQYF.

J is TRBJ1-6 and V is TRBV27; D is undetermined. The CDR3 is 13 amino acids. The germline V gene encodes CDR1 MNHEY and CDR2 SMNVEV (reference sequence). V lost 10 bases and J lost 0, with 7 bases in between. CDR3 amino acids: CATGSSYNSPLHF. CDR3 coding DNA: TGTGCCACCGGGAGCTCCTATAATTCACCCCTCCACTTT.

V gene TRBV4-1 combines with J gene TRBJ1-2; unclear D gene. Deletions cut 2 bases from V and 3 bases from J, with 10 bases between. The CDR3 runs to 14 residues. From germline, CDR1 is MGHRA and CDR2 YSYEKL. CDR3 residues: CASSQSGRHYGYTF. CDR3 in DNA: TGCGCCAGCAGCCAATCCGGTCGGCACTATGGCTACACCTTC.

The chain has TRBV2 and TRBJ2-5; a possible D gene is TRBD2 (6 bases). Germline V CDR1 and CDR2: SNHLY, FYNNEI. V was cut by 6 bases and J by 1 base, with 12 bases left in between. The length of the CDR3 is 14 residues. This CDR3 reads CASRNGGTQETQYF. The CDR3 DNA reads as TGTGCCAGCAGGAACGGGGGAACCCAAGAGACCCAGTACTTC.

This clone showed up just once. The rearrangement uses TRBV27 and TRBJ1-1; 8 bases map to TRBD1. The V gene end was trimmed by 6 bases and the J gene end by 5 bases; junction bases not matched to a gene: 11. This CDR3 comprises 15 residues. Germline V CDR1 and CDR2: MNHEY, SMNVEV (reference sequence). The CDR3 sequence is CASRKGQGSLTEAFF. The CDR3 DNA is TGTGCCAGCAGGAAAGGACAGGGTAGTTTGACTGAAGCTTTCTTT.

This chain links TRBV27 with TRBJ2-7; D unresolved. V gave up 1 base and J gave up 0 bases, with 10 bases separating them. Germline-derived CDR1 and CDR2 are MNHEY and SMNVEV (reference sequence). The length of the CDR3 is 15 residues. This CDR3 reads CASSLFSGYSYEQYF. The CDR3 DNA reads TGTGCCAGCAGTTTATTTTCTGGTTACTCCTACGAGCAGTACTTC.

The J gene is TRBJ1-1, the V gene TRBV21-1; the table gives TRBD1 as D, unverified against the DNA. TRBV21-1 is noted as a pseudogene. The CDR3 length is 16 residues. The CDR3 nucleotides are TGTGCCAGCAGCAAAACAGAAATGGGTTGGGTCGGTGAAGCTTTCTTT. This encodes CASSKTEMGWVGEAFF.

V is TRBV7-9 and J is TRBJ1-4; D call uncertain. With 3 bases removed from V and 4 bases from J, the gap between germline ends came to 6 bases. Germline CDR1 reads SEHNR; CDR2 reads FQNEAQ (reference sequence). CDR3 length: 13 amino acids. The CDR3 DNA is TGTGCCAGCAGCTTGAATGGTAATGAAAAACTGTTTTTT. Translating gives CASSLNGNEKLFF.

The chain combines TRBV6-1 with TRBJ2-1, with TRBD1 matching over 11 bases. The CDR3 runs to 16 residues. V shed 3 bases, J shed 8 bases, and the junction held 9 bases outside the gene matches. CDR1 MNHNS and CDR2 SASEGT come from the germline V gene. CDR3 in amino acids: CASSDLGDRGVYEQFF. CDR3 coding DNA: TGTGCCAGCAGTGATTTAGGGGACAGGGGGGTCTATGAGCAGTTCTTC.

There are a few counts of this clone. This chain uses TRBV19 with TRBJ2-7, with D perhaps given as TRBD1 or TRBD2 (5 bases each). V dropped 6 bases and J dropped 4 bases, with 13 bases sitting between them. The CDR3 is 13 amino acids. Germline V gene data show CDR1 as LNHDA and CDR2 as SQIVND (reference sequence). This CDR3 reads CASRNGGSYEQYF. The CDR3 DNA is TGTGCCAGTAGAAATGGGGGATCTTACGAGCAGTACTTC.

Here the CDR3 DNA reads TGTGCCAGCAGTGAATTCTTATCAACACCCCTCCACTTT. As protein: CASSEFLSTPLHF. The chain recombines TRBV25-1 with TRBJ1-6, with D unresolved. The CDR3 totals 13 residues. V was trimmed by 1 base and J by 11 bases, leaving 9 bases between them. CDR1 and CDR2 from the germline V gene are MGHDK and SYGVNS.

J is TRBJ1-2 and V is TRBV30; a weak D match, TRBD1 (5 bases). The CDR3 totals 18 residues. Between the trimmed V and J ends, which lost 2 bases and 3 bases, there was a span of 25 bases. CDR1 and CDR2 from the germline V gene are GTSNPN and SVGIG (reference sequence). CDR3 loop: CAWSPSPSGRDWDYGYTF. In DNA form, the CDR3 reads TGTGCCTGGAGTCCCTCCCCCTCCGGGCGGGACTGGGACTATGGCTACACCTTC.

The V call is TRBV6-4, the J call TRBJ1-1, with 8 bases matching TRBD1. The CDR3 has 18 residues. Looked up from germline, CDR1 is MRHNA and CDR2 is SNTAGT. Trimming removed 7 bases from V and 0 bases from J; junction bases left unmatched: 16. CDR3 nucleotide sequence: TGTGCCAGCACACCCGGGACAGGTCTTGTATCGATGAACACTGAAGCTTTCTTT. Residues: CASTPGTGLVSMNTEAFF.

The V call is TRBV28, the J call TRBJ1-1; D is possibly TRBD1 (6 bases). Germline V gene data show CDR1 as MDHEN and CDR2 as SYDVKM. The CDR3 extends over 11 amino acids. V shed 10 bases and J shed 6 bases, with 12 bases lying between them. The CDR3 reads CATRGSPEAFF. The DNA of the CDR3 is TGTGCCACCAGGGGTTCCCCTGAAGCTTTCTTT.

The chain couples TRBV7-2 to TRBJ1-1; the D is unclear. The V end was cut by 8 bases, the J end by 0 bases, with 10 bases between. Per the germline V gene, CDR1 is SGHTA and CDR2 is FQGNSA. The CDR3 loop spans 13 amino acids. The CDR3 reads CASGYGLNTEAFF. The CDR3 bases are TGTGCCAGCGGTTATGGCCTGAACACTGAAGCTTTCTTT.

This clone showed up just a few times. The V gene is TRBV25-1, the J gene TRBJ2-3; D unresolved. Trimming stripped 3 bases from V and 6 bases from J, with 16 bases between. Germline loops: CDR1 MGHDK, CDR2 SYGVNS. The CDR3 spans 15 residues. The CDR3 spells CASSDIGSLGDTQYF. The CDR3 DNA sequence: TGTGCCAGCAGTGATATTGGTTCCCTGGGGGATACGCAGTATTTT.

This clone was recorded once. The chain links TRBV5-1 to TRBJ2-5; maybe TRBD1 (5 bases). The CDR3 covers 16 residues. CDR1 SGHRS and CDR2 YFSETQ come from the germline V gene. The V gene lost 0 bases and the J gene lost 1 base, with 13 bases spanning the gap. The chain's CDR3 is CASSLGAGKGQETQYF. CDR3 DNA sequence: TGCGCCAGCAGCTTGGGGGCAGGGAAGGGCCAAGAGACCCAGTACTTC.

J is TRBJ2-3 and V is TRBV2; D possibly matches TRBD1 or TRBD2 (5 bases each). Trimming removed 8 bases from V and 3 bases from J, with 15 bases in between. This CDR3 region has 14 residues. Germline V CDR1 and CDR2: SNHLY, FYNNEI. CDR3 protein: CASEGQVRTDTQYF. The DNA of the CDR3 is TGTGCCAGCGAGGGGCAGGTTAGGACAGATACGCAGTATTTT.

Details on this clone: Other DNA sequences in the sample encode the same CDR3. The J gene is TRBJ1-2, the V gene TRBV18; TRBD1 aligns across 8 bases. The J segment lost 3 bases and the V segment lost 3 bases, leaving 0 bases of the junction unmatched. This CDR3 has 13 amino acids. Germline V lookup: CDR1 KGHSH, CDR2 LQKENI. CDR3 in amino acids: CASSPDRDYGYTF. In DNA, the CDR3 is TGTGCCAGCTCACCGGACAGGGACTATGGCTACACCTTC.